The 2 T cell receptor beta chains below come from one sample, sequenced in a study of shared clonotypes between healthy human individuals (dated by TCRdb to the early 2020s). Receptor libraries were prepared by the immunoSEQ multiplex PCR assay. In TCRdb, the immuneACCESS table is reduced to in-frame sequences with V and J assigned. These tables do not hold every clone; where another copy was compared, an unresolved V gene accounts for under half, and the others remain unexplained. The sample contains nearly 2 million clones, around 96% of them found a single time. Roughly 1.2% of the sample lies in the top ten. For the CD8 naive samples, CD45RO-negative cells were positively selected for CCR7, yielding a CD45RA+CCR7+ population from which TemRA cells were excluded. Sequenced sample: naive CD8+ T cells sorted from blood. The cell subset or site label, as the study defines it: CD45RA+CCR7+. These TCRs come from a man aged 18 to 30 in good health.

The chain carries TRBV27 and TRBJ2-3, with 11 bases fitting TRBD2. Trimming cost V 7 bases and J 5 bases; bases outside gene matches: 11. There are 16 residues in the CDR3. Germline V gives CDR1 MNHEY, CDR2 SMNVEV (reference sequence). In nucleotides, the CDR3 is TGTGCCAGCATGCCCTTAGCGGGGGGGCCGGGAGATACGCAGTATTTT. Protein sequence: CASMPLAGGPGDTQYF.

Only one count was recorded for this clone. Other DNA sequences from this sample encode an identical CDR3 as well. The chain joins TRBV5-6 to TRBJ2-7; tentative D call: TRBD1 (6 bases). Germline loops: CDR1 SGHDT, CDR2 YYEEEE. V gave up 5 bases and J gave up 2 bases, with 11 bases separating them. CDR3 length: 13 residues. This CDR3 reads CASSAGTPYEQYF. The CDR3 nucleotides read TGTGCCAGCAGTGCCGGGACACCCTACGAGCAGTACTTC.